The rows below give T cell receptor beta chains drawn from one sample of a study of regulatory T cells in long-lasting Graves disease. TCRdb recomputed calls from the multiplex PCR reads with MiXCR, one row per CDR3 protein. The data show about 380,000 distinct CDR3 sequences, 15% seen once. Sequencing used peripheral blood mononuclear cells (PBMCs), obtained at new diagnosis, from a patient treated with antithyroid drugs. The receptor set was obtained from a female donor with Graves disease. CDR3s include the opening cysteine and the closing phenylalanine or tryptophan. D genes are given only for firm matches. Size values are once, few and many counts, or a class for expanded clones, and some rows have none.

v_gene,abundance,j_gene,d_gene,len,CDR3aa,CDR3nt
TRBV28,many,TRBJ2-1,-,15,CASSFARSSYNEQFF,TGTGCCAGCAGTTTTGCGCGGAGCTCCTACAATGAGCAGTTCTTC
TRBV20-1,many,TRBJ2-1,TRBD2,13,CSQRGGGFHEQFF,TGCAGTCAACGTGGGGGGGGATTCCATGAGCAGTTCTTC
TRBV27,many,TRBJ2-7,-,14,CASSPAGERYEQYF,TGTGCCAGCAGCCCCGCGGGTGAACGCTACGAGCAGTACTTC
TRBV11-1,once,TRBJ2-1,-,16,CASSDELRGNNNEQFF,TGTGCCAGCAGCGACGAGTTGCGCGGGAATAACAATGAGCAGTTCTTC
TRBV14,-,TRBJ2-5,TRBD2,15,CASSQTSGGPETQYF,TGTGCCAGCAGCCAGACGTCGGGAGGGCCGGAGACCCAGTACTTC
TRBV12-5,-,TRBJ2-5,-,20,CASGLPRVDTDRRYQETQYF,TGTGCTAGTGGTTTGCCAAGAGTGGATACTGACAGGAGGTACCAAGAGACCCAGTACTTC
TRBV2,many,TRBJ2-5,-,11,CASSEGETQYF,TGTGCCAGCAGTGAAGGAGAGACCCAGTACTTC
TRBV5-4,many,TRBJ2-3,TRBD2,17,CASSLKTSGGWGDTQYF,TGTGCCAGCAGCTTGAAAACTAGCGGGGGGTGGGGAGATACGCAGTATTTT
TRBV28,many,TRBJ1-2,-,17,CASSPRGPERVRGGYTF,TGTGCCAGCAGCCCCCGAGGCCCAGAACGGGTGAGGGGTGGCTACACCTTC
TRBV7-2,many,TRBJ2-3,-,15,CASGAPAGSTDTQYF,TGTGCCAGCGGGGCCCCGGCGGGGAGCACAGATACGCAGTATTTT
TRBV6-1,many,TRBJ2-7,-,15,CASGRPRTPGGEQYF,TGTGCCAGCGGCAGGCCCCGGACTCCCGGCGGGGAGCAGTACTTC
TRBV18,-,TRBJ1-2,-,15,CASSPQPRGNYGYTF,TGTGCCAGCTCACCACAACCCAGGGGAAACTATGGCTACACCTTC
TRBV7-3,many,TRBJ2-2,-,16,CASSLNNRDRPGELFF,TGTGCCAGCAGCTTAAACAATAGGGATCGGCCCGGGGAGCTGTTTTTT
TRBV12-3/TRBV12-4,many,TRBJ1-1,-,13,CASTAEMNTEAFF,TGTGCCAGCACCGCAGAAATGAACACTGAAGCTTTCTTT
TRBV9,few,TRBJ1-2,-,15,CASSARDTPNYGYTF,TGTGCCAGCAGCGCCAGGGACACGCCTAACTATGGCTACACCTTC
TRBV7-3,many,TRBJ1-1,TRBD1,18,CASSFEGQGARPETEAFF,TGTGCCAGCAGCTTCGAGGGACAGGGGGCACGTCCGGAGACTGAAGCTTTCTTT
TRBV20-1,-,TRBJ2-1,-,13,CSAKFAGRNEQFF,TGCAGTGCTAAATTTGCGGGGCGTAATGAGCAGTTCTTC
TRBV25-1,many,TRBJ1-2,-,14,CASSLAGPNYGYTF,TGTGCCAGCAGCTTGGCCGGCCCGAACTATGGCTACACCTTC
TRBV12-3/TRBV12-4,many,TRBJ1-1,TRBD1,17,CASSLGDSAIRNTEAFF,TGTGCCAGCAGTTTAGGGGACAGCGCAATTCGGAACACTGAAGCTTTCTTT
TRBV28,many,TRBJ2-7,-,15,CASSFLLTSSYEQYF,TGTGCCAGCAGTTTTCTGCTCACTAGCTCCTACGAGCAGTACTTC
TRBV6-1,many,TRBJ2-3,-,15,CASSSHRTGTDTQYF,TGTGCCAGCAGCTCACACAGGACCGGCACAGATACGCAGTATTTT
TRBV27,few,TRBJ1-1,-,12,CATHPTNTEAFF,TGTGCCACCCATCCTACGAACACTGAAGCTTTCTTT
TRBV2,many,TRBJ1-5,TRBD1,12,CASGQDHQPQHF,TGTGCCAGCGGACAGGATCATCAGCCCCAGCATTTT
TRBV27,few,TRBJ2-7,-,12,CASSSMGREQYF,TGTGCCAGCAGCTCAATGGGTAGGGAGCAGTACTTC
TRBV6-2/TRBV6-3,many,TRBJ2-7,-,14,CASSPRRGDDEQYF,TGTGCCAGCAGTCCCCGCCGGGGAGACGACGAGCAGTACTTC
TRBV15,many,TRBJ1-1,TRBD1,16,CATSRGPDRGETEAFF,TGTGCCACCAGCAGAGGCCCAGACAGGGGAGAGACTGAAGCTTTCTTT
TRBV5-1,many,TRBJ1-3,-,15,CASSLVGEDGNTIYF,TGCGCCAGCAGCTTGGTTGGGGAGGACGGAAACACCATATATTTT
TRBV6-1,many,TRBJ1-3,-,14,CASTDLNSGNTIYF,TGTGCCAGCACTGACTTAAACTCTGGAAACACCATATATTTT
TRBV12-3/TRBV12-4,-,TRBJ1-4,-,16,CASRPRGGSFNEKLFF,TGTGCCAGCAGGCCTCGGGGGGGGAGCTTTAATGAAAAACTGTTTTTT
TRBV7-3,-,TRBJ1-4,-,13,CASSHTRPAKLFF,TGTGCCAGCAGCCATACTAGGCCGGCGAAACTGTTTTTT
TRBV20-1,-,TRBJ1-4,-,14,CSARSGGANEKLFF,TGCAGTGCTAGAAGCGGCGGAGCTAATGAAAAACTGTTTTTT
TRBV12-5,many,TRBJ1-5,-,16,CASGSAGRDSNQPQHF,TGTGCTAGTGGTTCGGCGGGCCGGGACAGCAATCAGCCCCAGCATTTT
TRBV15,-,TRBJ1-2,-,15,CATSRDPGVDYGYTF,TGTGCCACCAGCAGAGATCCGGGGGTCGACTATGGCTACACCTTC
TRBV6-2/TRBV6-3,-,TRBJ1-2,-,16,CASSYYPGATNYGYTF,TGTGCCAGCAGTTACTATCCGGGGGCCACTAACTATGGCTACACCTTC
TRBV4-1,-,TRBJ2-7,-,15,CASSQVLAVSYEQYF,TGCGCCAGCAGCCAAGTCTTAGCGGTCTCCTACGAGCAGTACTTC
TRBV24-1,many,TRBJ2-5,TRBD1,18,CATSDVPSTGAPKETQYF,TGTGCCACCAGTGATGTCCCTTCTACAGGGGCGCCGAAAGAGACCCAGTACTTC
TRBV6-1,many,TRBJ1-4,-,16,CASRSGQFEANEKLFF,TGTGCCAGCAGAAGCGGACAGTTTGAAGCTAATGAAAAACTGTTTTTT
TRBV15,many,TRBJ1-2,TRBD1,13,CATSKRTGGVYTF,TGTGCCACCAGCAAAAGGACAGGGGGCGTCTACACCTTC
TRBV15,many,TRBJ2-1,TRBD2,14,CATSRGAGAYEQFF,TGTGCCACCAGCAGAGGTGCGGGAGCATATGAGCAGTTCTTC
TRBV7-2,many,TRBJ2-1,TRBD2,15,CASSLGGLAGGPQFF,TGTGCCAGCAGCTTAGGGGGTCTAGCGGGAGGACCTCAGTTCTTC
TRBV6-2/TRBV6-3,many,TRBJ2-7,TRBD2,16,CASSPHIGGGDYEQYF,TGTGCCAGCAGTCCCCACATTGGGGGAGGGGACTACGAGCAGTACTTC
TRBV7-2,many,TRBJ2-3,-,12,CAVLAGTDTQYF,TGTGCCGTACTAGCTGGCACAGATACGCAGTATTTT
TRBV28,many,TRBJ1-5,TRBD1,13,CASSTGKNQPQHF,TGTGCCAGCTCGACAGGGAAGAATCAGCCCCAGCATTTT
TRBV7-6,-,TRBJ2-3,TRBD1,20,CASSLAPAGQGAGGTDTQYF,TGTGCCAGCAGCTTAGCGCCAGCGGGACAGGGGGCAGGGGGCACAGATACGCAGTATTTT
TRBV12-3/TRBV12-4,many,TRBJ1-1,-,12,CASAGVRTEAFF,TGTGCCAGCGCCGGGGTGAGAACTGAAGCTTTCTTT
TRBV5-1,-,TRBJ2-2,-,15,CASSPRTQPPGELFF,TGCGCCAGCAGCCCAAGGACTCAACCCCCCGGGGAGCTGTTTTTT
TRBV20-1,few,TRBJ2-3,TRBD2,16,CSAHPTLAGSTDTQYF,TGCAGTGCTCACCCAACACTAGCGGGAAGCACAGATACGCAGTATTTT
TRBV29-1,medium-sized,TRBJ2-5,-,13,CSVDGGYQETQYF,TGCAGCGTTGATGGAGGGTACCAAGAGACCCAGTACTTC
TRBV7-9,many,TRBJ2-1,TRBD1,14,CASSGWDSQNEQFF,TGTGCCAGCAGCGGGTGGGACAGTCAAAATGAGCAGTTCTTC
TRBV6-5,many,TRBJ1-1,TRBD1,14,CASSLTGGRTEAFF,TGTGCCAGCAGTTTAACAGGGGGTCGGACTGAAGCTTTCTTT
TRBV2,few,TRBJ2-1,TRBD2,13,CASSGGASDEQFF,TGTGCCAGCAGCGGGGGGGCGTCAGATGAGCAGTTCTTC
TRBV2,many,TRBJ1-1,-,17,CASSEALLVEFSVEAFF,TGTGCCAGCAGTGAAGCGCTTCTTGTAGAGTTTTCAGTTGAAGCTTTCTTT